The T cell receptor beta chain described here comes from a study of PD-L1 blockade in urothelial cancer. At the level of the study: In terms of prior chemotherapy, patients had received 0 to 3 regimens. Tumor samples had a median of 1,402 T cells.

This clone was recorded a few times. The investigators introduced synthetic TCR analog templates into each PCR as spikes. Data came from immunoSEQ multiplex PCR; TCRdb stores just in-frame clones and leaves some out. The sample lists some 35,000 clones; about a third were seen once. Urothelial carcinoma affected the patients, and it was locally advanced or metastatic. The CDR3 extends over 17 amino acids. Germline V CDR1 and CDR2: MGHRA, YSYEKL. Trimming stripped 1 base from V and 4 bases from J, with 19 bases between. The chain couples TRBV4-1 to TRBJ1-2; tentatively, D is TRBD1 (5 bases). The TCR was taken from a man in his sixties with urothelial cancer. The source was tumor tissue, collected before atezolizumab (anti-PD-L1) treatment. The CDR3 is CASSQASARGISYGYTF. The CDR3 nucleotides read TGCGCCAGCAGCCAAGCGTCGGCCCGGGGGATTAGCTATGGCTACACCTTC.